These 7 T cell receptor beta chains share one sample of origin, sequenced in a study of tumor-infiltrating lymphocytes in primary liver carcinoma. Both RNA and DNA were isolated together from 20-30 mg of bulk tissue that had not been sorted. The researchers produced TCR beta cDNA from roughly 500 ng total RNA with a constant-region primer. Employing slightly modified ARM-PCR, three nested multiplex PCR rounds were run, and these gave rise to the TCR beta libraries. Amplification in the first two PCR rounds was performed using TRBV1-TRBV30 forward primers and a C-beta reverse primer for about 10 cycles each. TCRdb re-called the multiplex PCR reads through MiXCR, storing one row per CDR3 protein. The table lists around 99,000 distinct CDR3 sequences, just under 70% of them singletons. Sequencing input: tumor-adjacent normal liver tissue. These receptors originate from a man in his forties with primary liver carcinoma and hepatitis B virus infection.

The genes are TRBV6-2 or TRBV6-3 and TRBJ2-1; 16 bases agree with TRBD2. After removal of 5 bases from V and 16 bases from J, the junction contained 14 bases not matched to a gene. The CDR3 spans 16 residues. Looked up from germline, CDR1 is MNHEY and CDR2 is SVGEGT. DNA of the CDR3: TGTGCCAGCAGTCCCGGGACTAGCGGGAGGGGGCATGAGCGATTCTTC. This sequence encodes CASSPGTSGRGHERFF.

This clonotype was seen ten or more times. The rearrangement links TRBV4-1 to TRBJ2-1; 10 bases are a match to TRBD2. This CDR3 has 21 amino acids. The ends lost 1 base at V and 2 bases at J; junction bases unmatched: 17. Germline V gene lookup returns CDR1 MGHRA and CDR2 YSYEKL. CDR3 coding DNA: TGCGCCAGCAGCCAAGGAGGCCCCAGGGCTAGCGGGAGATCCCCCTACAATGAGCAGTTCTTC. It codes for CASSQGGPRASGRSPYNEQFF.

A word on this clonotype: A much bigger clone sits one base away, suggesting this may be a read error. The chain is built from TRBV6-1 and TRBJ1-6; possible D gene TRBD1, 5 bases. The CDR3 is 14 amino acids. The V gene's germline CDR1 is MNHNS and CDR2 SASEGT. As DNA, the CDR3 is TGTGCCAGCGCCGAGAGGGGAGTAGCTTCACCCCTCCAATTT. Its translation: CASAERGVASPLQF.

This chain joins TRBV7-3 and TRBJ2-3, with TRBD1 matching over 8 bases. Germline lookup yields CDR1 SGHTA and CDR2 FQGTGA. V lost 5 bases and J lost 4; bases outside the gene matches: 2. The CDR3 is made up of 13 amino acids. The chain's CDR3 is CASSPGGADTQYF. In DNA form, the CDR3 reads TGTGCCAGCAGCCCAGGGGGCGCAGATACGCAGTATTTT.

This clonotype was counted many times. This rearrangement joins TRBV28 to TRBJ2-7; perhaps TRBD1 as D (5 bases). This CDR3 has 15 amino acids. Deletions cut 6 bases from V and 1 base from J, with 16 bases between. Germline values: CDR1 MDHEN, CDR2 SYDVKM. The CDR3 DNA reads TGTGCCAGCAGGACCGTACAGGTCGGATCCTACGAGCAGTACTTC. Translated, it gives CASRTVQVGSYEQYF.

For this clonotype: One base away lies a much larger clone, so this may be a sequencing read error. The gene calls are TRBV12-3 or TRBV12-4 and TRBJ2-3; D may be TRBD1 (6 bases). The CDR3 is 13 residues long. CDR3 bases: TGTACCAACAGGGTGGTTGGCGCAGATACGCAGTATTTT. Its protein is CTNRVVGADTQYF.

This clonotype was seen a handful of times. V and J are TRBV7-3 and TRBJ2-5; tentative D call: TRBD2 (5 bases). The length of the CDR3 is 12 residues. Trimming removed 1 base from V and 7 bases from J, with 7 bases in between. Germline V gene lookup returns CDR1 SGHTA and CDR2 FQGTGA. The CDR3 is CASSLNGGTQYF. The CDR3 region has the DNA TGTGCCAGCAGCTTAAATGGAGGGACCCAGTACTTC.